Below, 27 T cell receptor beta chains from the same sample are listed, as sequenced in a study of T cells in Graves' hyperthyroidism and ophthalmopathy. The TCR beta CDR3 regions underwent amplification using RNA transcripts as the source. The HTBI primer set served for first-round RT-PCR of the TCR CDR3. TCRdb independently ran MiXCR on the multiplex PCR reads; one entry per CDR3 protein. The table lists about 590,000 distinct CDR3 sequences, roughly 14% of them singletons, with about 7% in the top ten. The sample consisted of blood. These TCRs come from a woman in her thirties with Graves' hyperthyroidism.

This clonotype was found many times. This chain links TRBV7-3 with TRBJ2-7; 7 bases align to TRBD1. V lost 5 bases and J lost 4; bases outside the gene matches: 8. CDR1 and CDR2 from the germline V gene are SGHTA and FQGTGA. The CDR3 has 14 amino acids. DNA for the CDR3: TGTGCCAGCAGCAAACAAGACAGGGATTACGAGCAGTACTTC. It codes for CASSKQDRDYEQYF.

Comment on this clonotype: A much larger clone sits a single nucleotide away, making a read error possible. CDR3 DNA: TGCAGTGTATCGGCAGGGGACTATGGCTACACCTTC. Residues: CSVSAGDYGYTF. The V call is TRBV29-1, the J call TRBJ1-2, with D possibly matching TRBD1 (6 bases). Germline V gene lookup returns CDR1 SQVTM and CDR2 ANQGSEA. The CDR3 loop spans 12 amino acids. The whole variable domain, remainder taken from reference TRBV29-1 and TRBJ1-2, is SAVISQKPSRDICQRGTSLTIQCQVDSQVTMMFWYRQQPGQSLTLIATANQGSEATYESGFVIDKFPISRPNLTFSTLTVSNMSPEDSSIYLCSVSAGDYGYTFGSGTRLTVV.

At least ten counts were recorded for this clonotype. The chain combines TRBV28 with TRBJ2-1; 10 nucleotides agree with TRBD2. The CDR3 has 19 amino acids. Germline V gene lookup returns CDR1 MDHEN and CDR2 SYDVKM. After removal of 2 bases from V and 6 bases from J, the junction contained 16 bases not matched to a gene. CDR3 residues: CASSLRASGRSHLTNEQFF. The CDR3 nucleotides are TGTGCCAGCAGTTTAAGGGCTAGCGGGAGATCCCACCTCACCAATGAGCAGTTCTTC.

The CDR3 DNA follows: TGTGCCAGCAGCACCCGCCGGGCGGAACCTAGCACAGATACGCAGTATTTT. Protein sequence: CASSTRRAEPSTDTQYF. V gene TRBV9 combines with J gene TRBJ2-3; D is unresolved. This CDR3 is built from 17 residues. Between the trimmed V and J ends, which lost 4 bases and 0 bases, there was a span of 18 bases. The germline gives CDR1 SGDLS, CDR2 YYNGEE.

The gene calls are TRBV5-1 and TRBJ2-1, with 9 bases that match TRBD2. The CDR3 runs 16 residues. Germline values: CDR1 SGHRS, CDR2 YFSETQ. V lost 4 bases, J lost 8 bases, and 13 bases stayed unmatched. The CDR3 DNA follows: TGCGCCAGCAGCCCCCCGATTAGCGGGAGTGGCTATGAGCAGTTCTTC. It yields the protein CASSPPISGSGYEQFF.

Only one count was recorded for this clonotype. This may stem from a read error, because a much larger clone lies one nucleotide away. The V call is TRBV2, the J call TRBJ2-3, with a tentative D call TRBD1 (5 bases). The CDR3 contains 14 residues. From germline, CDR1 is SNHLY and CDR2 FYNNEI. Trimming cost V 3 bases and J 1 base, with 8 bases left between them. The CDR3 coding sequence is TGTGCCAGCAGTGAGGGCAGGGGCACAGATACGCAGTATTTT. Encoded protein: CASSEGRGTDTQYF.

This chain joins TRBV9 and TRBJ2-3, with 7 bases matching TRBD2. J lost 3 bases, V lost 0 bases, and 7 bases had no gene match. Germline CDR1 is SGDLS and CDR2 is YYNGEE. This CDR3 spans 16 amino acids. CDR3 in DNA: TGTGCCAGCAGCGTAGGGGTGGGAGGGCCGACAGATACGCAGTATTTT. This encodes CASSVGVGGPTDTQYF.

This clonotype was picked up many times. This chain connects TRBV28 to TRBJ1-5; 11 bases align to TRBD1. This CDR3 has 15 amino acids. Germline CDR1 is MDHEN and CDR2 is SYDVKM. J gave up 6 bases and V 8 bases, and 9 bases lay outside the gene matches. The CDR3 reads CASLGQGALSQPQHF. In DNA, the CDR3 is TGTGCCAGCCTTGGACAGGGGGCTCTAAGTCAGCCCCAGCATTTT.

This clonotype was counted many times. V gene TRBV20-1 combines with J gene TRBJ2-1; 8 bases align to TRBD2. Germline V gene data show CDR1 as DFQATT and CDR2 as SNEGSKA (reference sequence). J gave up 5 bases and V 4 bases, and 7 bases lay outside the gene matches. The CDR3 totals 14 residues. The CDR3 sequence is CSATPSGPHNEQFF. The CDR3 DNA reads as TGCAGTGCTACCCCTAGCGGGCCCCACAATGAGCAGTTCTTC.

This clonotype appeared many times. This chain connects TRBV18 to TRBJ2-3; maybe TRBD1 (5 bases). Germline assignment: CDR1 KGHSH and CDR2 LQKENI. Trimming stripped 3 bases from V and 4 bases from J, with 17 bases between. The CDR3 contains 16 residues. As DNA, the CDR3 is TGTGCCAGCTCACCCACCGAGGCAGGGCAGGCAGATACGCAGTATTTT. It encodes CASSPTEAGQADTQYF.

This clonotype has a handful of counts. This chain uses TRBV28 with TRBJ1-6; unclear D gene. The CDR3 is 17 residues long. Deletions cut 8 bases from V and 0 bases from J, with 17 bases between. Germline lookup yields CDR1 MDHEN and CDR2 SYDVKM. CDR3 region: CASSLGALSSYNSPLHF. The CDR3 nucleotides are TGTGCCAGCTCCCTAGGTGCCTTAAGCTCCTATAATTCACCCCTCCACTTT.

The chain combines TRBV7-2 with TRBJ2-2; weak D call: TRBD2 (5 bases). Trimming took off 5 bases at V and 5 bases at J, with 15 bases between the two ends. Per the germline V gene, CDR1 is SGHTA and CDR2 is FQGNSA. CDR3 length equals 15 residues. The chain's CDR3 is CASSPIGSGTGELFF. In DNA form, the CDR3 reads TGTGCCAGCAGCCCTATCGGATCGGGGACCGGGGAGCTGTTTTTT.

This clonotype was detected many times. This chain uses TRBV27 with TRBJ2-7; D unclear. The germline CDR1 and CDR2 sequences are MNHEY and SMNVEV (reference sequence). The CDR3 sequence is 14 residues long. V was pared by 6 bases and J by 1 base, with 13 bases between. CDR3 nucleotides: TGTGCCAGCAGCCCTGGTGGGGAATCCTACGAGCAGTACTTC. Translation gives CASSPGGESYEQYF.

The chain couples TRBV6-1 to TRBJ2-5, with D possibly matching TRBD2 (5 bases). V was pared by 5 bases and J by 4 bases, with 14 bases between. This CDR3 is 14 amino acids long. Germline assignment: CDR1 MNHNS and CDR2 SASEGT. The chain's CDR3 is CASSWGGSGETQYF. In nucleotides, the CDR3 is TGTGCCAGCAGTTGGGGTGGGAGCGGAGAGACCCAGTACTTC.

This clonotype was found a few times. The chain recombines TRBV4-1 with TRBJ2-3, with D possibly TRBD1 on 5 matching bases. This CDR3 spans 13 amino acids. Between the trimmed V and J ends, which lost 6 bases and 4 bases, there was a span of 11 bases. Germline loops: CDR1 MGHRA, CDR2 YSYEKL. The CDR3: CASSRRVADTQYF. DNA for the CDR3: TGCGCCAGCAGTCGCAGGGTCGCAGATACGCAGTATTTT.

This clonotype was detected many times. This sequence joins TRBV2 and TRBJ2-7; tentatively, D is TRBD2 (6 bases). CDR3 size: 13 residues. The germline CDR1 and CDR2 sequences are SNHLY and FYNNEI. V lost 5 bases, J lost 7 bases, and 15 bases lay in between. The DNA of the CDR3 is TGTGCCAGCAGTATCTACTCTGCGGGGGAGCAGTACTTC. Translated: CASSIYSAGEQYF.

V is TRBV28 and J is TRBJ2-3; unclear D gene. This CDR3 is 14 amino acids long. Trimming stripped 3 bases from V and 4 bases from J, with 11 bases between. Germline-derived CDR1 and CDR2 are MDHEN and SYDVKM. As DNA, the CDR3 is TGTGCCAGCAGTTTCCTACGATCGGCAGATACGCAGTATTTT. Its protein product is CASSFLRSADTQYF. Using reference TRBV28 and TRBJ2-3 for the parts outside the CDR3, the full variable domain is DVKVTQSSRYLVKRTGEKVFLECVQDMDHENMFWYRQDPGLGLRLIYFSYDVKMKEKGDIPEGYSVSREKKERFSLILESASTNQTSMYLCASSFLRSADTQYFGPGTRLTVL.

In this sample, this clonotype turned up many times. Written as DNA, the CDR3 is TGTGCCAGCAGCTTGGTATCTTGGAACCGACCCTACGAGCAGTACTTC. It specifies CASSLVSWNRPYEQYF. V gene TRBV5-6 combines with J gene TRBJ2-7; D uncertain. This CDR3 has 16 amino acids. Trimming removed 0 bases from V and 2 bases from J, with 15 bases in between. CDR1 is SGHDT, CDR2 YYEEEE, per germline.

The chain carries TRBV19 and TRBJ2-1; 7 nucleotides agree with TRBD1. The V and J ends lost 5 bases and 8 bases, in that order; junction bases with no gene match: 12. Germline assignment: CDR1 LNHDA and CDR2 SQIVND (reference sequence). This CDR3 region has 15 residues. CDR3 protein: CASSEMAGGVDEQFF. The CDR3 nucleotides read TGTGCCAGTAGTGAAATGGCAGGGGGAGTGGATGAGCAGTTCTTC.

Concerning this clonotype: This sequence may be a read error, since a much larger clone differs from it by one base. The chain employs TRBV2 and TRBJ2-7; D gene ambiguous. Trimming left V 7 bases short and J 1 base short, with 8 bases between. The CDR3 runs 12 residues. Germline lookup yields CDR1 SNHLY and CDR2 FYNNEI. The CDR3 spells CASIPGSYEQYF. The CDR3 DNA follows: TGTGCCAGCATCCCAGGTTCCTACGAGCAGTACTTC.

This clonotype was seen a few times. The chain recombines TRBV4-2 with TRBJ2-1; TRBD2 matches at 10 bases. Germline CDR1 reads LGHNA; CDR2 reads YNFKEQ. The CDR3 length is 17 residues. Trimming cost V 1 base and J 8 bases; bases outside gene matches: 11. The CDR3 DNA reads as TGTGCCAGCAGCCAAGGAGTTTTAACTAGCGGGACCGATGAGCAGTTCTTC. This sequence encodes CASSQGVLTSGTDEQFF.

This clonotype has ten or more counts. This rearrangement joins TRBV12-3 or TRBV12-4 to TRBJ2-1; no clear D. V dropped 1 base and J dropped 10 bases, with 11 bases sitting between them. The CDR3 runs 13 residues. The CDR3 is CASSLVMSHEQFF. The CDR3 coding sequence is TGTGCCAGCAGTTTAGTTATGTCACACGAGCAGTTCTTC.

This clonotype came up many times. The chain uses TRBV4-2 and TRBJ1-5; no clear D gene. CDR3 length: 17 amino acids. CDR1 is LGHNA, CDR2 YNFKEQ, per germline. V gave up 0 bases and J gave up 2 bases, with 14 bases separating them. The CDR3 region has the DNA TGTGCCAGCAGCCAAGACCTTCGGATCTGTTGCAATCAGCCCCAGCATTTT. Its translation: CASSQDLRICCNQPQHF.

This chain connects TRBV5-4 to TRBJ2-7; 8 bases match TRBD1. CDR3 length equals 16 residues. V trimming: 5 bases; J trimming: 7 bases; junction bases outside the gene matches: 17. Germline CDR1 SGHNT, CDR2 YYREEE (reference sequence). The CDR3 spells CASSHDLGRGPWEQYF. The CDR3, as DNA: TGTGCCAGCAGTCATGATCTTGGCAGGGGGCCGTGGGAGCAGTACTTC.

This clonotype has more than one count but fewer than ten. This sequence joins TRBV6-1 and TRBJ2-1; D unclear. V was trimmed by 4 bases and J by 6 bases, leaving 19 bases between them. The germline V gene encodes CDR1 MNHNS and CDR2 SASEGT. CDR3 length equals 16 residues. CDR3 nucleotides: TGTGCCAGCAGTGTAGGTAGGGCTTATAACATCAATGAGCAGTTCTTC. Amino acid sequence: CASSVGRAYNINEQFF.

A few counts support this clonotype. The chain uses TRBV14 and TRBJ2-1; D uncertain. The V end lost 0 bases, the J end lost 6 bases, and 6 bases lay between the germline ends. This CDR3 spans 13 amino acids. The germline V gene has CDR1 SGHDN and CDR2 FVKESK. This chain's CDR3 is CASSQDKINEQFF. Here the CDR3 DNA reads TGTGCCAGCAGCCAAGACAAAATCAATGAGCAGTTCTTC.

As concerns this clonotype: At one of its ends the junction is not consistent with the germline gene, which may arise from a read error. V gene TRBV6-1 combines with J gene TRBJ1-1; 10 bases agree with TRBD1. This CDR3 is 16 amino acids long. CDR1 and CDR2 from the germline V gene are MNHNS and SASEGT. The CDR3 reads CTSSRDRGLEGTEAFF. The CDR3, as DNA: TGTACCAGCAGTCGGGACAGGGGTCTCGAGGGCACTGAAGCTTTCTTT.